What follows is one T cell receptor (beta chain) and its context. The target of this receptor is not known. Base qualities are not provided; no much larger clone lies one nucleotide away. In total, 666 healthy bone marrow donors made up the cohort. Cohort members were all nominally healthy when sampled, although unrecorded immune exposures were likely present. The donor was CMV seropositive and belonged to the group of 250 to 300 seropositive cohort members. A peripheral blood sample was collected from each donor, and TCR beta sequencing was performed on peripheral blood mononuclear cells. The Qiagen DNeasy Blood Extraction Kit was used to extract genomic DNA from the blood cell samples. The sample is drawn from a study of cytomegalovirus exposure and HLA in healthy donors (dated by TCRdb to 2015 to 2018). About the investigation overall: According to an earlier analysis of a few hundred of the donors, about 170 million T cells yielded roughly 110 million unique TCR beta sequences and 276 Gb of sequence data. An early release that covered about 600 HLA-typed donors contained about 300 gigabases of sequencing data and roughly 84 million unique TCR sequences. Among the 398 genotyped donors, around 81% belonged to the genetic ancestry cluster associated with self-reported Caucasian donors. The study aimed to test whether cataloging public T cell receptors could reveal signatures of past pathogen exposure. The study profiled the T cell repertoires of 500 to 800 subjects by immunosequencing and related them to cytomegalovirus serostatus. In addition to the first cohort of 666 subjects, a separate validation cohort of about 120 different subjects was used. To predict cytomegalovirus infection status, the study combined high-throughput TCR immunosequencing, statistical association of individual TCRs with disease status, and machine learning. A later analysis re-examined previously published TCR beta repertoires from 610 or so donors and added high-resolution HLA genotyping to investigate patterns of TCR occurrence. In the later analysis, no new phenotypic data were used to find candidate immune exposures; instead, reliance was placed on TCR beta sequences and their occurrence across donors. An earlier analysis of 500 to 650 of the donors applied high-throughput TCR beta sequencing to assess whether each TCR beta V gene segment acted as functional or pseudogenic. Donor age, sex, ethnicity and CMV serostatus were compiled alongside the repertoire data. A later genetic analysis took genome-wide SNP genotypes for about 55% of the 666 donors and used that subset as a discovery cohort. All discovery cohort repertoires had been generated using a single sequencing platform. HLA typing included class I and class II loci at four-digit resolution. The number of donors typed differed by locus, with roughly 629-640 for A, B, C, DRB1 and DQB1, more than 500 for DQA1, under 610 for DPA1, and about 450 for DPB1. Five DR-DQ haplotypes were handled as single units for association and clustering because linkage in the cohort was strong. Across approximately 400 genotyped donors of the cohort, an average of 235,054 unique TCR beta nucleotide sequences per donor were sequenced, and roughly 20% of those sequences were non-productive.

Sequences SGHTA (CDR1) and FQGTGA (CDR2) are obtained from the germline V gene. Trimming leaves V shorter by 5 bases and J shorter by 7 bases, with the junction holding 9 bases beyond the gene matches. Including the terminal cysteine and phenylalanine, the CDR3 comprises 15 residues. Of all the DNA, just the CDR3 is kept, 45 bases in frame from base 1. Preparation of the library involved the immunoSEQ multiplex PCR assay. The multiplex PCR relied on a mix of 60 forward primers for TCR Vbeta segments and 13 reverse primers for TCR Jbeta segments. A multiplex PCR assay on genomic DNA amplified the CDR3 region of rearranged TCR beta genes. On the Illumina HiSeq System, the amplified TCR beta libraries were sequenced as 87-base-pair reads. Under the source paper's analysis protocol: A later analysis counted around 72 million unique TCR beta chains across the 550 to 700 repertoires, and 9 million to 14 million of these chains were shared by at least two donors. Raw reads were error-corrected and collapsed into unique sequences by a nearest-neighbor algorithm in which closely related sequences were merged to remove PCR and sequencing errors. V, D and J gene segments were assigned by aligning CDR3 sequences to IMGT reference sequences. For a sequence to be retained, a match of at least six nucleotides to both a V gene segment and a J gene segment was required. A rearrangement counted as productive if the CDR3 had no stop codons and remained in frame with V and J, and every other rearrangement counted as non-productive. Following IMGT convention, CDR3 was defined as the stretch from the second conserved V-encoded cysteine to the conserved J-encoded phenylalanine. The earlier analysis of 500 to 750 of the donors excluded any sequence lacking an unambiguous match to a single V gene segment. An earlier analysis of about 600 of the donors called V segments functional above 56.7% productive rearrangements and segregating when the between-donor standard deviation exceeded 5%. To diagnose cytomegalovirus status from the catalog of TCR beta chain sequences, a statistical classification framework was built. A later analysis assigned V and J genes by comparing TCR nucleotide sequences with IMGT/GENE-DB human TR gene sequences. The TCRdist pipeline was used in a later analysis to assign CDR3 sequences and most-parsimonious VDJ recombination scenarios. In a later analysis, each TCR beta chain was defined by its CDR3 amino acid sequence together with its V-gene family, and reads without a unique V-gene family were excluded. In a later analysis, some 600 highly shared, low-generation-probability nucleotide sequences were removed to address suspected cross-contamination and a sequencing artifact. A later analysis calculated a clonal expansion index for each public chain from normalized within-repertoire ranks of inferred template counts. A later analysis computed generation probabilities with a VDJ recombination model fitted to out-of-frame rearrangements, and checked the results against IGoR. A later analysis scored TCR-TCR, TCR-HLA and TCR-CMV co-occurrence with hypergeometric tests, applying a repertoire-size bias correction to TCR pairs. A later analysis estimated false discovery rates by permuting HLA or CMV assignments 20 times. In a later analysis, co-occurring TCRs were grouped using DBSCAN, with TCRdist sequence similarity added in when clustering inside HLA-allele-positive subsets. For co-occurrence clustering, repertoires with fewer than 30,000 or more than 120,000 public chains were excluded, along with a handful of repertoires with anomalous nucleotide sharing. TCRdb obtained this table from immuneACCESS and retained in-frame rearrangements with V and J assigned. These tables miss some clones; where compared with another copy, unresolved V genes account for less than half of the shortfall, and the remainder is unexplained. D and trimming come from the DNA, and the V and J calls and clone size come from that table. Counted in this sample were over 150,000 clones; roughly 80% of them appeared once. In total, the top ten clones hold approximately 8% of the sample.

Overall study outcomes, separate from this receptor: When HLA alleles, especially DR and DQ, strongly co-occurred, attributing TCR associations to individual alleles was difficult. A further reported finding was that TCR beta sequences accurately predicted the HLA-A and HLA-B alleles for most subjects in the first cohort. The study listed 150 to 200 TCR beta chains as associated with cytomegalovirus. The sequencing pipeline was judged likely to have produced a cluster of highly shared sequence variants as a technical artifact. For the cohort, immune exposure information was limited to CMV serostatus. In an earlier analysis of about 540 of the donors, most TCR beta V segments were observed in productive rearrangements about 90% or about 30% of the time, broadly matching IMGT annotations. In vitro tests confirmed that three of the cytomegalovirus-associated TCR beta chains recognize cytomegalovirus antigens. The 87-base-pair reads could not distinguish some IMGT-functional V segments, including TRBV6-2 and TRBV6-3, so those segments were excluded. A later genetic analysis associated a missense DCLRE1C variant with V-gene and J-gene trimming of TCR beta chains, and an independent cohort replicated the association. It was suggested by the authors that the approach could potentially be generalized to other disease states and immunological phenotypes. Several of the top co-occurrence clusters appeared to be linked to parvovirus B19, influenza, CMV and Epstein-Barr virus, according to a later analysis. Roughly uniform sequencing depth across donors was assumed in presence/absence analyses, although this assumption may not hold. Because some donors lacked HLA typing at each locus, the association tests relied only on the typed subset. Linkage disequilibrium might explain the correlated functional status among segregating V segments, but an unknown experimental factor could not be ruled out. In this cohort, only TCR beta chains were sequenced, and detectable features were limited by the absence of alpha or paired-chain data. Compared with the 666-donor mean, donors in an Asian-associated ancestry cluster had fewer N-insertions in productive TCRs, according to a later genetic analysis. At a false discovery rate of 0.05, a later analysis linked about 17,000 TCR beta sequences to specific HLA alleles. Most CMV-associated TCR beta chains appeared to be HLA-restricted in a later analysis, and the HLA associations seemed to be driven largely by CMV exposure. A later analysis found that TCR association rates varied across HLA loci, with DRB1 alleles showing the most associated TCRs and HLA-C alleles the fewest. The earlier analysis of around 600 of the donors excluded roughly 17 rarely observed V segments, including chromosome 9 orphons, because counts were too low. A later analysis found that HLA-associated TCR beta chains were more clonally expanded and had lower generation probabilities than equally common non-associated chains. Most TCR sequences were observed very rarely across donors, whereas some public TCRs were present in many individuals. The classifier was reported to diagnose cytomegalovirus status with high specificity and sensitivity in both the original and validation cohorts.

The sequence was collected from a man younger than 45 in good health and CMV-seropositive. Input material: PBMCs. The chain couples TRBV7-3 to TRBJ2-1, and 9 bases in between align with TRBD1. The nucleotides read TGTGCCAGCAGCCGCGGGACAGGGATAAGGAATGAGCAGTTCTTC. Its product reads: CASSRGTGIRNEQFF.